This T cell receptor (beta chain) was identified in a study of blood T cells in healthy people across ages. A J-beta primer mix and a sample-barcoded 5' primer were used in a second PCR of roughly 6 to 12 cycles. Tagging of each cDNA molecule was performed by a template-switch adaptor with 12 random nucleotides. MiXCR was run by TCRdb on the 5' RACE reads, yielding one entry per CDR3 protein. The sample lists 550,000 to 650,000 distinct CDR3 sequences, approximately 30% occurring once. This clonotype was seen ten or more times. This clonotype originated in a woman older than 75 in good health. What was sequenced was blood.

The CDR3 spells CASSPRISSYNEQFF. CDR3 DNA: TGTGCCAGCAGCCCCCGCATCAGCTCCTACAATGAGCAGTTCTTC. The V gene is TRBV7-8, the J gene TRBJ2-1; D remains unclear. This CDR3 has 15 residues. Trimming stripped 5 bases from V and 0 bases from J, with 11 bases between. Germline V gene sequence: CDR1 SGHVS, CDR2 FQNEAQ.